A selection of T cell receptor beta chains follows, all from one sample in a study of blood T cell repertoires in COVID-19. The repertoire was sequenced with immunoSEQ multiplex PCR; TCRdb's copy has only in-frame clones and lacks some. The table lists about 170,000 clones, about 86% of them singletons. What was sequenced was peripheral blood. Receptors were obtained from an older woman with COVID-19, enrolled during active disease. The CDR3 runs from the conserved cysteine through the conserved F or W. A D gene is named only where the DNA matches it firmly. The size field is filled for only some rows; it gives once, few, many or a size class.

TGCGCCAGCAGGACGGGACAGAGCTCTAGCGGGCGACGTCGGGAGCAGTACTTC,CASRTGQSSSGRRREQYF,NA,TRBJ2-7,NA,TRBV10-1
TGTGCCAGCAGCCCACTGGACTTCCTCATAATCGGTGATACGCAGTATTTT,CASSPLDFLIIGDTQYF,NA,TRBJ2-3,NA,TRBV7-2
TGTGCCAGCAGTTCCGGTCTCAAAGATATTGAAGCTTTCTTT,CASSSGLKDIEAFF,NA,TRBJ1-1,NA,TRBV25-1
TGCAGCTTCTCTAGCGGGAGTTCCTCCTACGAGCAGTACTTC,CSFSSGSSSYEQYF,TRBD2,TRBJ2-7,NA,TRBV29-1
TGTGCCAGCAGCCCTCGGACTAGCGGGACCCTCTCCTACGAGCAGTACTTC,CASSPRTSGTLSYEQYF,TRBD2,TRBJ2-7,NA,TRBV4-2
TGTGCCAGCAGCTTCAAGGGGTCGGACTATGGCTACACCTTC,CASSFKGSDYGYTF,NA,TRBJ1-2,once,TRBV7-9
TGTGCCATCAGTGAGTTCCTAGCGGACCAGGGAGAGACCCAGTACTTC,CAISEFLADQGETQYF,TRBD2,TRBJ2-5,NA,TRBV10-3
TGCGCCAGCAGCCAAGTGAGCCCATCTGACAGCAAAGAGACCCAGTACTTC,CASSQVSPSDSKETQYF,NA,TRBJ2-5,once,TRBV4-3
TGCGCCAGCAGGTGGGCAGGTCCCTCCATATACGAGCAGTACTTC,CASRWAGPSIYEQYF,NA,TRBJ2-7,NA,TRBV4-1
TGTGCCAGCAGTCCGCAGGGGACGGCTGGAAACACCATATATTTT,CASSPQGTAGNTIYF,NA,TRBJ1-3,NA,TRBV28
TGTGCCACCAGCGGTTCGCCGGGACACCGATCGGACTATGGCTACACCTTC,CATSGSPGHRSDYGYTF,NA,TRBJ1-2,NA,TRBV15
TGTGCCAGCAGTTACAAGGCAGAGGAAATAAGAACAGATACGCAGTATTTT,CASSYKAEEIRTDTQYF,NA,TRBJ2-3,NA,TRBV6-2/TRBV6-3
TGTGCCTGGAGACACCCAGGGGGAAGCAATCAGCCCCAGCATTTT,CAWRHPGGSNQPQHF,TRBD1,TRBJ1-5,NA,TRBV30
TGTGCCAGCAGCTCACAGGGGGAGGATAGCTACACCTTC,CASSSQGEDSYTF,TRBD1,TRBJ1-2,NA,TRBV5-4
TGTGCCAGTAGTATCCACGGGACAGGGAGAGAGACCCAGTACTTC,CASSIHGTGRETQYF,TRBD1,TRBJ2-5,NA,TRBV19
TGTGCCACCAGCGCCTTACGCGGGCTAGCGGGAGGATCTTTCTACAATGAGCAGTTCTTC,CATSALRGLAGGSFYNEQFF,TRBD2,TRBJ2-1,NA,TRBV24-1
TGTGCCAGCCGCCTCGGGGACACAGGCTCTGGAAACACCATATATTTT,CASRLGDTGSGNTIYF,NA,TRBJ1-3,NA,TRBV6-2/TRBV6-3
TGTGCCAGCAGTATTACGACAGGGAACTACTATGGCTACACCTTC,CASSITTGNYYGYTF,TRBD1,TRBJ1-2,NA,TRBV27
TGTGCCAGCAGCCTGCATACTAGCGGGACCTACAATGAGCAGTTCTTC,CASSLHTSGTYNEQFF,TRBD2,TRBJ2-1,NA,TRBV7-2
TGTGCCACCAGCGCTGGGAAGACAGGCACCAATCAGCCCCAGCATTTT,CATSAGKTGTNQPQHF,NA,TRBJ1-5,NA,TRBV15
TGTGCCAGTAGTATAGAACCGACAGGGGTCAGTCAGCCCCAGCATTTT,CASSIEPTGVSQPQHF,TRBD1,TRBJ1-5,NA,TRBV19
TGTGCCAGCAGCTCGGAAGAGCGCTATGGCTACACCTTC,CASSSEERYGYTF,NA,TRBJ1-2,NA,TRBV5-6
TGTGCCAGCAGTTTACAGGGTATCCATGAGCAGTTCTTC,CASSLQGIHEQFF,NA,TRBJ2-1,NA,TRBV7-9
TGCAGCACAAGACAGGGTGAGGGAACTGAAGCTTTCTTT,CSTRQGEGTEAFF,TRBD1,TRBJ1-1,NA,TRBV29-1
TGTGCCAGTAGTATAGCCAGGGGAGGGACAGATACGCAGTATTTT,CASSIARGGTDTQYF,NA,TRBJ2-3,NA,TRBV19
TGCGCCAGCAGCTTGAGGGAGGGTGAACAGCCCCAGCATTTT,CASSLREGEQPQHF,NA,TRBJ1-5,NA,TRBV5-1
TGTGCCAGCAGCTTATTGTGGCAGGGCGAGATCGGGGAGCTGTTTTTT,CASSLLWQGEIGELFF,NA,TRBJ2-2,few,TRBV7-3
TGTGCCAGCAGGGGGGGAGTCCTTTCCTACAATGAGCAGTTCTTC,CASRGGVLSYNEQFF,NA,TRBJ2-1,NA,TRBV2
TGCGCCAGCAGCTTGAGGGCTAGCTTTCGCTACGAGCAGTACTTC,CASSLRASFRYEQYF,NA,TRBJ2-7,few,TRBV5-1
TGTGCCAGCACAGGGAGCGGGGAGACCCAGTACTTC,CASTGSGETQYF,NA,TRBJ2-5,NA,TRBV2
TGTGCCAGCAGTTTGCCGGGGTACGAGCAGTACTTC,CASSLPGYEQYF,NA,TRBJ2-7,NA,TRBV28
TGTGCCAGCAGCGTCGCCCTGATGGCGGGCGAGCAGTACTTC,CASSVALMAGEQYF,NA,TRBJ2-7,NA,TRBV9
TGTGCCACCAGTGATTCTACTAGCCCCGTTGAGCAGTACTTC,CATSDSTSPVEQYF,NA,TRBJ2-7,NA,TRBV24-1
TGCGCCAGCAGCTTAAGCATGAACACTGAAGCTTTCTTT,CASSLSMNTEAFF,NA,TRBJ1-1,NA,TRBV5-1
TGCGCCAGCAGCCAAGATCGCGCGGGAGGGCACGGTGAGCAGTTCTTC,CASSQDRAGGHGEQFF,TRBD2,TRBJ2-1,NA,TRBV4-1
TGTGCCAGCAGGCTAGCGGGAGAGATCACCGGGGAGCTGTTTTTT,CASRLAGEITGELFF,TRBD2,TRBJ2-2,NA,TRBV6-5
TGTGCCAGCAGGATCCGGGACACTAACTATGGCTACACCTTC,CASRIRDTNYGYTF,NA,TRBJ1-2,NA,TRBV2
TGTGCCAGCAGTTACGGGGGGTACACAGATACGCAGTATTTT,CASSYGGYTDTQYF,NA,TRBJ2-3,NA,TRBV6-5
TGTGCCAGTAGTATACCCAGGGGAGTATATGGCTACACCTTC,CASSIPRGVYGYTF,NA,TRBJ1-2,NA,TRBV19
TGTGCCAGCACGCCAAAGGGGGCCGGGGAGCTGTTTTTT,CASTPKGAGELFF,NA,TRBJ2-2,NA,TRBV2
TGTGCCAGTAGTCCCGACTTGAGCACTGAAGCTTTCTTT,CASSPDLSTEAFF,NA,TRBJ1-1,NA,TRBV19
TGTGCCAGCAGCTTAGGGGGCGCGATCAATCAGCCCCAGCATTTT,CASSLGGAINQPQHF,NA,TRBJ1-5,NA,TRBV7-2
TGTGCCAGCAGTTTTTACGGTCTAGGGGGCGAAAAACTGTTTTTT,CASSFYGLGGEKLFF,TRBD1,TRBJ1-4,NA,TRBV28
TGCGCCAGCAGCATCGACAGGGGTACTGAAGCTTTCTTT,CASSIDRGTEAFF,TRBD1,TRBJ1-1,NA,TRBV5-1
TGTGCCAGCAGCCAAGGAGGACAGGAGAGGCTCCACTTT,CASSQGGQERLHF,TRBD1,TRBJ1-6,NA,TRBV14
TGTGCCAGCAGTTACTCGTTGGCAGGGGGGACCGGGGAGCTGTTTTTT,CASSYSLAGGTGELFF,NA,TRBJ2-2,NA,TRBV6-2/TRBV6-3
TGTGCCAGTAGTACCCGGACAGGGGGGACCGGGGAGCTGTTTTTT,CASSTRTGGTGELFF,TRBD1,TRBJ2-2,NA,TRBV19
TGCGCCAGCAGCATCCAACAAAATGAGCAGTTCTTC,CASSIQQNEQFF,NA,TRBJ2-1,once,TRBV5-1
TGTGCCAGCAGCGCGTACGGGACAGGGGAAGAGACCCAGTACTTC,CASSAYGTGEETQYF,TRBD1,TRBJ2-5,NA,TRBV9
TGTGCCAGCAGTTTAATGGCTGAGGCAGTCGAGCAGTACTTC,CASSLMAEAVEQYF,NA,TRBJ2-7,few,TRBV27
TGTGCCAGTAGTATAGCATGGGCCGGAGGTATCTATGGCTACACCTTC,CASSIAWAGGIYGYTF,NA,TRBJ1-2,NA,TRBV19